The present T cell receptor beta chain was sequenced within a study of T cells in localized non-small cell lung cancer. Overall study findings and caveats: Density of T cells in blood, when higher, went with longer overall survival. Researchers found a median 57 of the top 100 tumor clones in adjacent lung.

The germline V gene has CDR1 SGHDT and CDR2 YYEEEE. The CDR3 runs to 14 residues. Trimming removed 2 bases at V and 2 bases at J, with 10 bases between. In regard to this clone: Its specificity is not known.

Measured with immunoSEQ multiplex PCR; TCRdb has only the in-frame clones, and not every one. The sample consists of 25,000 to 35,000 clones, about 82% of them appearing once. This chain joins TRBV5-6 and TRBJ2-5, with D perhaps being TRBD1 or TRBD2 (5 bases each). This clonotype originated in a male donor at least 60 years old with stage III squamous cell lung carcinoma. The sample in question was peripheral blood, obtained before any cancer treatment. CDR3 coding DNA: TGTGCCAGCAGCTTCGGGGACCTACAAGAGACCCAGTACTTC. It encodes CASSFGDLQETQYF.